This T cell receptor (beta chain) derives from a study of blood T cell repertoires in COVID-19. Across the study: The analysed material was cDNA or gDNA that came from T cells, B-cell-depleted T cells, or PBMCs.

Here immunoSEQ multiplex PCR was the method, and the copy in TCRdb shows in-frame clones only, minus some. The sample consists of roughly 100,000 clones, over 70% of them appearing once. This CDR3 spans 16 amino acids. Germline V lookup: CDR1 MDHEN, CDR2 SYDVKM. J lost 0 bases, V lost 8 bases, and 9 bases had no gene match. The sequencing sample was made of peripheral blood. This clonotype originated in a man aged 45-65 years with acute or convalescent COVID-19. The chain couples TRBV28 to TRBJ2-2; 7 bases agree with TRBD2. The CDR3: CASLLMGGSNTGELFF. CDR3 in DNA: TGTGCCAGCTTACTCATGGGAGGGTCGAACACCGGGGAGCTGTTTTTT.